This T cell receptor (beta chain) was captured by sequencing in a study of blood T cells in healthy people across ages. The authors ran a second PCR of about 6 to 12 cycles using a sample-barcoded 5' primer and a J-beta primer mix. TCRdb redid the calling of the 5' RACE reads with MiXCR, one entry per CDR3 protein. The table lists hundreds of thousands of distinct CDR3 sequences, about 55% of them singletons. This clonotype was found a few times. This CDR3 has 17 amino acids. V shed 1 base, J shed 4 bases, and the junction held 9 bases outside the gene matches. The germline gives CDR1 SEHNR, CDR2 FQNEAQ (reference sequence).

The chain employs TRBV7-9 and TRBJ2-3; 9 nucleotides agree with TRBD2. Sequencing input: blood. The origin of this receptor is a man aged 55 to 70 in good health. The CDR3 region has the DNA TGTGCCAGCAGCTTAGGGGCTAGCGGGGCCCCCCCAGATACGCAGTATTTT. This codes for CASSLGASGAPPDTQYF.